This T cell receptor beta chain was captured in a study of tumor-infiltrating lymphocytes in primary liver carcinoma. The authors made TCR beta cDNA from around 500 ng total RNA with a constant-region primer. Slightly modified ARM-PCR with three nested multiplex PCR rounds yielded TCR beta libraries. TRBV1-TRBV30 forward primers paired with a C-beta reverse primer drove the first two PCR rounds, around 9 cycles each. TCRdb processed the multiplex PCR reads anew with MiXCR; each CDR3 protein has one entry. This sample yields 300,000 to 350,000 distinct CDR3 sequences, of which approximately 65% are seen a single time; about 6.5% belongs to the top ten. By its share, this clonotype is medium-sized. Germline DNA was also extracted, while the blood RNA originated from unsorted whole blood. In germline, CDR1 is SGHAT, CDR2 FQNNGV. The CDR3 is made up of 14 amino acids. V lost 4 bases and J lost 9, with 16 bases in between.

Sequencing was done on a sample of peripheral blood. This sequence joins TRBV11-2 and TRBJ2-1, with a possible D match to TRBD2 (5 bases). The source of this sequence is a man aged 40-49 years with primary liver carcinoma and hepatitis B virus infection. CDR3 amino acids: CASSSLVLAVEQFF. DNA of the CDR3: TGTGCCAGCAGCTCTCTTGTCCTAGCCGTTGAGCAGTTCTTC.